This TCR beta chain was sequenced for a study of molecular identifiers for immune sequencing clone quantification. Germline V lookup: CDR1 GTSNPN, CDR2 SVGIG (reference sequence). The CDR3 has 14 residues. The V and J ends lost 1 base and 6 bases, in that order; junction bases with no gene match: 8. Every naive CD8 library was made from between 20,000 and 1,000,000 sorted cells with 10%, 30% or 50% RNA. The sorting of naive CD8 T cells used the CD8+CD4-CCR7+CD45RA+ phenotype. Overall study results and limits: Investigators reportedly could detect spiked Jurkat TCR RNA from one cell among around 930,000 naive cells.

Comment on this clonotype: What it binds is unknown.

Via MiXCR, TCRdb re-called the PCR reads, giving one row per CDR3 protein. Among approximately 590,000 distinct CDR3 sequences listed, 25% were seen once. The TCR was taken from a human donor in good health. Some libraries in this study had Jurkat cell RNA spiked in. The sequenced sample was naive CD8+ T cells from blood, with Jurkat cell RNA spiked in. The subset denotes: FACS-sorted CD8+CD4-CCR7+CD45RA+ naive T cells. The V call is TRBV30, the J call TRBJ2-7; 8 positions agree with TRBD1. As DNA, the CDR3 is TGTGCCTGGAGTGGGTGGACAGGGCAACGCGAGCAGTACTTC. Protein: CAWSGWTGQREQYF.